These T cell receptor beta chains were read from a single sample in a study of B cell selection in AIRE deficiency. Clones were sequenced by immunoSEQ multiplex PCR, and TCRdb holds only the in-frame ones, with some missing. The sample shows under 20,000 clones, just over 90% of them seen only once. The source material was CD4+CD25+ Tregs sorted from PBMCs. The receptor set was obtained from a human donor in good health. Both conserved end residues are part of each CDR3. The D gene is left open where the match is weak. Clone sizes are given selectively: once, few, many, or a class where the clone is expanded.

abundance: once
v_gene: TRBV5-1
d_gene: NA
j_gene: TRBJ1-1
CDR3nt: TGCGCCAGCAGCTTGGCCGCCGCCGTGAACACTGAAGCTTTCTTT
CDR3aa: CASSLAAAVNTEAFF

abundance: NA
v_gene: TRBV5-1
d_gene: TRBD1
j_gene: TRBJ1-3
CDR3nt: TGCGCCAGCAGCCCTGGAGGGACAGGGAACTCTGGAAACACCATATATTTT
CDR3aa: CASSPGGTGNSGNTIYF

abundance: NA
v_gene: TRBV6-5
d_gene: NA
j_gene: TRBJ1-6
CDR3nt: TGTGCCAGCAGTTACGTGAGGCCGCCGGGGTCACCCCTCCACTTT
CDR3aa: CASSYVRPPGSPLHF

abundance: NA
v_gene: TRBV7-2
d_gene: NA
j_gene: TRBJ2-5
CDR3nt: TGTGCCAGCAGCTCAAGAGGGGCAGAGGTGGAGACCCAGTACTTC
CDR3aa: CASSSRGAEVETQYF

abundance: NA
v_gene: TRBV4-2
d_gene: NA
j_gene: TRBJ1-4
CDR3nt: TGTGCCAGCAGCCAGGAAATTCTTCTGGGAACTAATGAAAAACTGTTTTTT
CDR3aa: CASSQEILLGTNEKLFF

abundance: NA
v_gene: TRBV5-1
d_gene: TRBD1
j_gene: TRBJ2-3
CDR3nt: TGCGCCAGCAGCCATGGACAGGGGGTAGATACGCAGTATTTT
CDR3aa: CASSHGQGVDTQYF

abundance: NA
v_gene: TRBV19
d_gene: NA
j_gene: TRBJ2-3
CDR3nt: TGTGCCAGTAGTAAGATACTGACTAGCACAGATACGCAGTATTTT
CDR3aa: CASSKILTSTDTQYF

abundance: NA
v_gene: TRBV7-3
d_gene: NA
j_gene: TRBJ1-1
CDR3nt: TGTGCCAGCAGCCCCCCAACTACTGAAGCTTTCTTT
CDR3aa: CASSPPTTEAFF

abundance: NA
v_gene: TRBV6-1
d_gene: NA
j_gene: TRBJ2-1
CDR3nt: TGTGCCAGCAGCCCGGGGGCGGGCGCCTACAATGAGCAGTTCTTC
CDR3aa: CASSPGAGAYNEQFF

abundance: NA
v_gene: TRBV30
d_gene: NA
j_gene: TRBJ2-2
CDR3nt: TGTGCCTGGTCCCCTAGGGGGGGCACCGGGGAGCTGTTTTTT
CDR3aa: CAWSPRGGTGELFF

abundance: NA
v_gene: TRBV19
d_gene: TRBD2
j_gene: TRBJ2-3
CDR3nt: TGTGCCAGTAGTCCTTTAGCGGGAGGGCCTACAGATACGCAGTATTTT
CDR3aa: CASSPLAGGPTDTQYF

abundance: NA
v_gene: TRBV11-2
d_gene: NA
j_gene: TRBJ1-2
CDR3nt: TGTGCCAGCAGCTTTTCGGGGGCAGGGCTGATGTCCTATGGCTACACCTTC
CDR3aa: CASSFSGAGLMSYGYTF

abundance: NA
v_gene: TRBV9
d_gene: NA
j_gene: TRBJ2-7
CDR3nt: TGTGCCAGCAGCGGCCTCGGCAACGAGCAGTACTTC
CDR3aa: CASSGLGNEQYF

abundance: once
v_gene: TRBV5-1
d_gene: NA
j_gene: TRBJ2-2
CDR3nt: TGCGCCAGCAGCCTGGGGGGAGCCGGGGAGCTGTTTTTT
CDR3aa: CASSLGGAGELFF

abundance: NA
v_gene: TRBV7-6
d_gene: TRBD2
j_gene: TRBJ2-1
CDR3nt: TGTGCCAGCAGTCTTACTAGCGGGAGGAATGAGCAGTTCTTC
CDR3aa: CASSLTSGRNEQFF

abundance: NA
v_gene: TRBV9
d_gene: NA
j_gene: TRBJ2-1
CDR3nt: TGTGCCAGCAGCGTTAGCTTGTACCTGGGGGATGAGCAGTTCTTC
CDR3aa: CASSVSLYLGDEQFF

abundance: NA
v_gene: TRBV7-2
d_gene: NA
j_gene: TRBJ1-6
CDR3nt: TGTGCCAGCAGCTTAACCCAGGGGTTAAATTCACCCCTCCACTTT
CDR3aa: CASSLTQGLNSPLHF

abundance: NA
v_gene: TRBV7-2
d_gene: NA
j_gene: TRBJ1-2
CDR3nt: TGTGCCAGCAGCTTAGTCGTCAGGGTCCATGGCTACACCTTC
CDR3aa: CASSLVVRVHGYTF

abundance: NA
v_gene: TRBV28
d_gene: NA
j_gene: TRBJ2-7
CDR3nt: TGTGCCAGCAGTTTTAGGGGGGCGAGAGGATACGAGCAGTACTTC
CDR3aa: CASSFRGARGYEQYF

abundance: NA
v_gene: TRBV7-3
d_gene: TRBD1
j_gene: TRBJ1-2
CDR3nt: TGTGCCAGCACCCGGACAGGGGACTATGGCTACACCTTC
CDR3aa: CASTRTGDYGYTF

abundance: NA
v_gene: TRBV10-3
d_gene: NA
j_gene: TRBJ2-5
CDR3nt: TGTGCCATCAGCCCAAATCGGGAGACCCAGTACTTC
CDR3aa: CAISPNRETQYF

abundance: NA
v_gene: TRBV10-3
d_gene: NA
j_gene: TRBJ2-2
CDR3nt: TGTGCCGCAGGTGGTACGAACACCGGGGAGCTGTTTTTT
CDR3aa: CAAGGTNTGELFF

abundance: NA
v_gene: TRBV2
d_gene: NA
j_gene: TRBJ1-5
CDR3nt: TGTGCCAGCAGTGAAGGTGGGGAGTGGAGGGGCGGGGGCAATCAGCCCCAGCATTTT
CDR3aa: CASSEGGEWRGGGNQPQHF

abundance: once
v_gene: TRBV5-5
d_gene: NA
j_gene: TRBJ2-3
CDR3nt: TGTGCCAGCAGCTTGGACAGGGTTACAGATACGCAGTATTTT
CDR3aa: CASSLDRVTDTQYF

abundance: NA
v_gene: TRBV18
d_gene: TRBD1
j_gene: TRBJ1-1
CDR3nt: TGTGCCAGCTCACCCCCTTGGACAGGAACTTACACTGAAGCTTTCTTT
CDR3aa: CASSPPWTGTYTEAFF

abundance: NA
v_gene: TRBV7-2
d_gene: NA
j_gene: TRBJ2-3
CDR3nt: TGTGCCAGCAGCGCAAGACTTGCAGATACGCAGTATTTT
CDR3aa: CASSARLADTQYF

abundance: NA
v_gene: TRBV5-6
d_gene: TRBD2
j_gene: TRBJ2-5
CDR3nt: TGTGCCAGCAGTTTAGCGGGATGGAGGGGAGAGACCCAGTACTTC
CDR3aa: CASSLAGWRGETQYF

abundance: NA
v_gene: TRBV6-5
d_gene: NA
j_gene: TRBJ1-1
CDR3nt: TGTGCCAGCAGTTACAGGGCGAACACTGAAGCTTTCTTT
CDR3aa: CASSYRANTEAFF

abundance: NA
v_gene: TRBV5-5
d_gene: TRBD2
j_gene: TRBJ2-3
CDR3nt: TGTGCCAGCAGCTTGGGACTAGCGGGAGGGGATACGCAGTATTTT
CDR3aa: CASSLGLAGGDTQYF

abundance: NA
v_gene: TRBV18
d_gene: NA
j_gene: TRBJ2-1
CDR3nt: TGTGCCAGCTCACCACCGGTGGGACGGAGCTCCTACAATGAGCAGTTCTTC
CDR3aa: CASSPPVGRSSYNEQFF

abundance: NA
v_gene: TRBV7-9
d_gene: TRBD2
j_gene: TRBJ2-3
CDR3nt: TGTGCCAGCAGCTTAGCCGGGACTAGCGGGACAGATACGCAGTATTTT
CDR3aa: CASSLAGTSGTDTQYF

abundance: NA
v_gene: TRBV19
d_gene: NA
j_gene: TRBJ1-5
CDR3nt: TGTGCCAGTAGTATAGGTGCAGGATTCAATCAGCCCCAGCATTTT
CDR3aa: CASSIGAGFNQPQHF

abundance: NA
v_gene: TRBV7-2
d_gene: NA
j_gene: TRBJ1-2
CDR3nt: TGTGCCAGCAGCTTAGGTCAGGGCAGAGGCTATGGCTACACCTTC
CDR3aa: CASSLGQGRGYGYTF

abundance: once
v_gene: TRBV7-2
d_gene: NA
j_gene: TRBJ2-1
CDR3nt: TGTGCCAGCAGCTCCCTCTCTAGTGCCCTATACAATGAGCAGTTCTTC
CDR3aa: CASSSLSSALYNEQFF

abundance: NA
v_gene: TRBV11-3
d_gene: NA
j_gene: TRBJ2-1
CDR3nt: TGTGCCAGCAGCTTAGAGGCCGGGAGAGGGGCCAATGAGCAGTTCTTC
CDR3aa: CASSLEAGRGANEQFF

abundance: NA
v_gene: TRBV7-2
d_gene: NA
j_gene: TRBJ2-6
CDR3nt: TGTGCCAGCAGCTTTTCTGGGGCCAACGTCCTGACTTTC
CDR3aa: CASSFSGANVLTF

abundance: NA
v_gene: TRBV19
d_gene: NA
j_gene: TRBJ2-5
CDR3nt: TGTGCCAGTAGTATGGGGTGGGGAGAGACCCAGTACTTC
CDR3aa: CASSMGWGETQYF

abundance: NA
v_gene: TRBV19
d_gene: NA
j_gene: TRBJ2-1
CDR3nt: TGTGCCAGTAGTATTGTCAGTCTAGTCAATGAGCAGTTCTTC
CDR3aa: CASSIVSLVNEQFF

abundance: NA
v_gene: TRBV18
d_gene: NA
j_gene: TRBJ2-7
CDR3nt: TGTGCCAGCTCACTCGGGACCCCGGGCGAGCAGTACTTC
CDR3aa: CASSLGTPGEQYF

abundance: once
v_gene: TRBV5-6
d_gene: TRBD2
j_gene: TRBJ2-4
CDR3nt: TGTGCCAGCAGCGACCGACTAGCGGGGACGGACATTCAGTACTTC
CDR3aa: CASSDRLAGTDIQYF

abundance: NA
v_gene: TRBV11-3
d_gene: NA
j_gene: TRBJ2-2
CDR3nt: TGTGCCAGCAGTCCCGCCGGAGGGGGGATGACCGGGGAGCTGTTTTTT
CDR3aa: CASSPAGGGMTGELFF

abundance: NA
v_gene: TRBV27
d_gene: NA
j_gene: TRBJ2-1
CDR3nt: TGTGCCAGCAGTTTAACGAGGTGGGGACGGTCCTACAATGAGCAGTTCTTC
CDR3aa: CASSLTRWGRSYNEQFF

abundance: NA
v_gene: TRBV5-1
d_gene: NA
j_gene: TRBJ2-7
CDR3nt: TGCGCCAGCAGCTTGGCAGGGATTCGCCACGAGCAGTACTTC
CDR3aa: CASSLAGIRHEQYF

abundance: NA
v_gene: TRBV10-2
d_gene: NA
j_gene: TRBJ1-1
CDR3nt: TGCGCCAGCAGCAGGGAACAGGGTCGATGGGGGGCTGAAGCTTTCTTT
CDR3aa: CASSREQGRWGAEAFF

abundance: NA
v_gene: TRBV5-1
d_gene: NA
j_gene: TRBJ2-5
CDR3nt: TGCGCCAGCAGCCTACAGCAAGAGACCCAGTACTTC
CDR3aa: CASSLQQETQYF

abundance: NA
v_gene: TRBV30
d_gene: NA
j_gene: TRBJ1-5
CDR3nt: TGTGCCTGGAGTGCTACGAGGGATCAGCCCCAGCATTTT
CDR3aa: CAWSATRDQPQHF

abundance: once
v_gene: TRBV4-1
d_gene: TRBD1
j_gene: TRBJ1-4
CDR3nt: TGCGCCAGCAGCCAGCTCCCCGGGACAGGGGGCGCAGAATATGAAAAACTGTTTTTT
CDR3aa: CASSQLPGTGGAEYEKLFF

abundance: NA
v_gene: TRBV18
d_gene: NA
j_gene: TRBJ1-1
CDR3nt: TGTGCCAGCTCACCGTCAGGGTTCACTGAAGCTTTCTTT
CDR3aa: CASSPSGFTEAFF

abundance: NA
v_gene: TRBV28
d_gene: TRBD1
j_gene: TRBJ2-5
CDR3nt: TGTGCCAGTTCTCGTACAGGGGGTATCCAAGAGACCCAGTACTTC
CDR3aa: CASSRTGGIQETQYF

abundance: NA
v_gene: TRBV29-1
d_gene: NA
j_gene: TRBJ2-7
CDR3nt: TGCAGCGTTGGAGGGAACTCCTACGAGCAGTACTTC
CDR3aa: CSVGGNSYEQYF

abundance: NA
v_gene: TRBV14
d_gene: NA
j_gene: TRBJ2-2
CDR3nt: TGTGCCAGCAGCCAACTTCCCGGGAGTATGTACACCGGGGAGCTGTTTTTT
CDR3aa: CASSQLPGSMYTGELFF

abundance: NA
v_gene: TRBV7-2
d_gene: NA
j_gene: TRBJ1-4
CDR3nt: TGTGCCAGCAGCTTAGGACGCGGGGGCGGGGAAAAACTGTTTTTT
CDR3aa: CASSLGRGGGEKLFF

abundance: NA
v_gene: TRBV2
d_gene: NA
j_gene: TRBJ1-2
CDR3nt: TGTGCCAGCAGGATTGGGGATAGGAACTATGGCTACACCTTC
CDR3aa: CASRIGDRNYGYTF

abundance: NA
v_gene: TRBV25-1
d_gene: TRBD1
j_gene: TRBJ2-7
CDR3nt: TGTGCCAGCAGTGAGCGAAACAGGGGTCGGCAGTACTTC
CDR3aa: CASSERNRGRQYF

abundance: NA
v_gene: TRBV5-1
d_gene: NA
j_gene: TRBJ1-4
CDR3nt: TGCGCCAGCAGCGCGGGGAGGTGGACTAATGAAAAACTGTTTTTT
CDR3aa: CASSAGRWTNEKLFF